This TCR beta chain was obtained from a study of blood T cell repertoires in COVID-19. The J segment lost 4 bases and the V segment lost 5 bases, leaving 8 bases of the junction unmatched. CDR1 and CDR2 from the germline V gene are KGHSH and LQKENI. The CDR3 is 15 amino acids. In the original workflow: Amplification of reference gene primers was used by the study to estimate nucleated cell counts. Method: immunoSEQ multiplex PCR; TCRdb's copy keeps in-frame clones and lacks some. D and trimming were read from the DNA, whereas the V and J calls and clone size are those reported in that table. The repertoire holds 150,000 or so clones, roughly nine tenths seen once, with roughly a sixth in the top ten.

The chain has TRBV18 and TRBJ2-3; 8 bases map to TRBD2. This clonotype was sampled from a man aged 55 to 69 with active or convalescent COVID-19. Specimen: peripheral blood. The CDR3 sequence: CASSSGGGPADTQYF. The CDR3 bases are TGTGCCAGCTCAAGTGGCGGGGGGCCTGCAGATACGCAGTATTTT.